This T cell receptor beta chain was sequenced during a study of PD-1 blockade in classical Hodgkin lymphoma. This clone occurred once. No antigen is known for it. Clones were read by immunoSEQ multiplex PCR, and TCRdb kept only the in-frame ones, dropping some. The data show approximately 24,000 clones, 80% to 90% seen once. Time point denoted: cycle 4 day 1 (C4D1), after less than seven weeks of nivolumab. Patients all relapsed after autologous stem cell transplantation, and there was variation in brentuximab vedotin exposure. The germline V gene has CDR1 MNHEY and CDR2 SMNVEV (reference sequence). The length of the CDR3 is 14 residues. Trimming cost V 4 bases and J 3 bases; bases outside gene matches: 5. Overall study findings and caveats: Exclusion removed patients who began nivolumab under 1 year after ASCT. Diversity similar to that of newly diagnosed patients was seen at baseline in complete responders.

The TCR originated in a human donor with classical Hodgkin lymphoma. This specimen consisted of peripheral blood mononuclear cells (PBMCs), obtained before the fourth cycle of nivolumab. The V call is TRBV27, the J call TRBJ2-7; 8 bases align to TRBD1. The chain's CDR3 is CASSSLQGDYEQYF. In DNA, the CDR3 is TGTGCCAGCAGTTCCCTACAGGGGGACTACGAGCAGTACTTC.